The rows below give T cell receptor beta chains drawn from one sample of a study of T cells after yellow fever vaccination. MiXCR was run by TCRdb on the 5' RACE reads, yielding one entry per CDR3 protein. The sample lists under 250,000 distinct CDR3 sequences, 6.9% occurring once. Sequenced material: CD4+ T cells sorted from PBMCs, taken 15 days after the yellow fever booster vaccination. These receptors originate from a man younger than 40 who received the YFV17D yellow fever vaccine. Each CDR3 is given with its conserved first and last residue. The D gene is left open where the match is weak. Size is omitted from some rows. Given values are once, few, many or a class for expanded clones.

J,size,D,V,DNA,CDR3
TRBJ2-7,NA,TRBD1,TRBV18,TGTGCCAGCTCACCAACAGGGGAAAGCGAGCAGTACTTC,CASSPTGESEQYF
TRBJ1-5,few,NA,TRBV6-4,TGTGCCGGATACCTCGGGCAGCCCCAGCATTTT,CAGYLGQPQHF
TRBJ2-5,many,TRBD1,TRBV5-1,TGTGCCAGCAGCTTGGGACAGGAAGAGACCCAGTACTTC,CASSLGQEETQYF
TRBJ2-5,few,NA,TRBV19,TGTGCCAGTAGTGGCAGCGTTGAAGAGACCCAGTACTTC,CASSGSVEETQYF
TRBJ2-1,NA,NA,TRBV5-1,TGCGCCAGCAGCTTGCAAGGGACACCGGGCGTCTGGGATGAGCAGTTCTTC,CASSLQGTPGVWDEQFF
TRBJ1-1,NA,NA,TRBV18,TGTGCCAGCTCACCATTCTCGGTGACTGAAGCTTTCTTT,CASSPFSVTEAFF
TRBJ2-3,many,NA,TRBV7-2,TGTGCCAGCAGCTTAGGTTGGCAACCTAGCACAGATACGCAGTATTTT,CASSLGWQPSTDTQYF
TRBJ1-1,NA,TRBD1,TRBV11-2,TGTGCCAGCAGCTTCAGGACAGGGGGAAGGGGGGGATTGAACACTGAAGCTTTCTTT,CASSFRTGGRGGLNTEAFF
TRBJ2-5,many,NA,TRBV11-2,TGTGCCAGCAGCTTGAGTTTTGAGACCCAGTACTTC,CASSLSFETQYF
TRBJ1-1,few,NA,TRBV20-1,TGCAGTGCTAGGTCCCAGCTGAACACTGAAGCTTTCTTT,CSARSQLNTEAFF
TRBJ2-1,NA,NA,TRBV5-1,TGCGCCAGCAGCTTGGTATCGACCGAGCTAGCGTTCAACAATGAGCAGTTCTTC,CASSLVSTELAFNNEQFF
TRBJ1-5,few,NA,TRBV20-1,TGCAGTGCTCTGAGAGGGGGAAGCAATCAGCCCCAGCATTTT,CSALRGGSNQPQHF
TRBJ2-5,many,TRBD2,TRBV10-3,TGTGCCACGGACAATAGCGGGACCAGGGAGACCCAGTACTTC,CATDNSGTRETQYF
TRBJ2-1,few,TRBD1,TRBV19,TGTGCCAGTAGTCTCAGGGGGCTTGTCGCCTACAATGAGCAGTTCTTC,CASSLRGLVAYNEQFF
TRBJ1-5,few,NA,TRBV7-2,TGTGCCAGCAGCTTAGCGCTCGATCAGCCCCAGCATTTT,CASSLALDQPQHF
TRBJ2-7,NA,NA,TRBV18,TGTGCCAGCTCGCCGGTACAGGGTGGGTTCTACGAGCAGTACTTC,CASSPVQGGFYEQYF
TRBJ2-3,many,TRBD2,TRBV12-3/TRBV12-4,TGTGCCAGCAGTCCCCTAGCGGGAAGGGGGACAGATACGCAGTATTTT,CASSPLAGRGTDTQYF
TRBJ2-3,few,NA,TRBV25-1,TGTGCCAGCAGTGCCCCGTCCGGGACGGCAGATACGCAGTATTTT,CASSAPSGTADTQYF